Sequencing of this T cell receptor (beta chain) was carried out in a study of T-cell reconstitution after alpha-beta-depleted transplantation in children. About this clonotype: Its antigen is undetermined.

Regarding the study as a whole: Surviving recipient T cells and thymic progenitors accounted for the high day-60 TCRbeta diversity observed in some patients. T cells produced anew were the main source of T-cell counts and diversity one year after transplant. The origin of alpha-beta T cells about two months after transplant was reportedly several hundred expanded graft clones.

Molecular barcoding with unique molecular identifiers was used for the TCRbeta library. TCRdb passed the PCR reads through MiXCR, listing each CDR3 protein once. The table lists about 250,000 distinct CDR3 sequences, more than 20% of them singletons. V shed 6 bases and J 1 base; nucleotides not matched to a gene: 5. The CDR3 runs to 14 residues. This receptor was obtained from a female patient between 2 and 15 years old who had a stem cell transplant for congenital amegakaryocytic thrombocytopenia, so the T cells may come from the graft donor. The gene calls are TRBV12-3 or TRBV12-4 and TRBJ2-7; 8 nucleotides agree with TRBD1. The sample consisted of PBMCs, mostly from graft donor cells, taken 360 days after TCRalphabeta/CD19-depleted stem cell transplant. In DNA, the CDR3 is TGTGCCAGCAGCACCGGGACAGGATCCTACGAGCAGTACTTC. This gives the protein CASSTGTGSYEQYF.